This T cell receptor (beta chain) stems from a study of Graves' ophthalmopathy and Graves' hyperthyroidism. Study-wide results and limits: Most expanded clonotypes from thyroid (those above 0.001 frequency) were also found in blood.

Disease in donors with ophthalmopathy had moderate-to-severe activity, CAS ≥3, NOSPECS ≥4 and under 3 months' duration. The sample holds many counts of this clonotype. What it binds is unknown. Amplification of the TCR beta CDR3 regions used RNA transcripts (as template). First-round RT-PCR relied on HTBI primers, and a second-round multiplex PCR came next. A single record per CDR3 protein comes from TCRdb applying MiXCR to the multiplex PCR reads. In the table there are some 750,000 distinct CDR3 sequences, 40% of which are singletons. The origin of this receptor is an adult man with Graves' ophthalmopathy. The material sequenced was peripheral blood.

CDR3 residues: CASGTSGANVLTF. CDR3 coding DNA: TGTGCCAGTGGCACCTCTGGGGCCAACGTCCTGACTTTC. The chain carries TRBV19 and TRBJ2-6; D uncertain. Germline assignment: CDR1 LNHDA and CDR2 SQIVND (reference sequence). Deletions cut 8 bases from V and 0 bases from J, with 5 bases between. The CDR3 contains 13 residues.